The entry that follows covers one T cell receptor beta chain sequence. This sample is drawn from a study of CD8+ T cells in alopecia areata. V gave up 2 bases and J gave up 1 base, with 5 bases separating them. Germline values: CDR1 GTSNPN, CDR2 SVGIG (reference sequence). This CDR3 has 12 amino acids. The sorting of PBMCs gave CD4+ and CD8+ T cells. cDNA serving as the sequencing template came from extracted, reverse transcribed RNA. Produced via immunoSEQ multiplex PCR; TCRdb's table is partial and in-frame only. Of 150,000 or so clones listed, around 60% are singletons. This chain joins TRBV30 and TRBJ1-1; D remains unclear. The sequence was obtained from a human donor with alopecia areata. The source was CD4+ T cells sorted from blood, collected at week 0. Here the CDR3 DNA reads TGTGCCTGGAGTCGGCAGAACACTGAAGCTTTCTTT. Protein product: CAWSRQNTEAFF.